What follows is one TCR beta chain and its context. This clonotype was seen many times. Its antigen target is currently unknown. Nothing much larger sits one base from this clone, and base qualities are not available. For repertoire sequencing, the TCR beta CDR3 regions were amplified from RNA transcripts. The first round was an RT-PCR using HTBI primers with the Qiagen OneStep RT-PCR kit, and this first round was followed by a second-round multiplex PCR, then size selection and purification. The libraries underwent paired-end sequencing with 100 bp reads on an Illumina HiSeq2000. Turning to the authors' computational methods: Reads were processed with SOAPnuke, discarding reads with adapters, uncalled bases, mean Phred below 15, or no exact constant-primer or identifier match. High-quality paired reads were merged with COPE v1.2.5. Each unique nucleotide sequence was defined as a clonotype, and clonotypes were aligned to IMGT TRB V, D and J references with MiTCR v1.1. Analysis was restricted to V-J combinations with a frequency above 0.0001, which covered 99.2% of repertoires. A TCR clonal expansion and chaos score per V-J combination was defined as the ratio of F50 clonal expansion to chaos observed in the TCRdist matrix. Features were reduced by Welch's t-statistics and random forest to approximately 12 V-J combinations, which fed a naive Bayes classifier. Thyroid-blood repertoire similarity was quantified with the Morisita-Horn index. In-frame beta chains were kept once TCRdb had trimmed the public reads at Q25 with fastp and called clones with MiXCR. Each record represents a unique CDR3 protein, reported with the most common genes and DNA among its rows. The V and J calls and clone size are TCRdb's, not the authors'. The sample data list 200,000 to 250,000 distinct CDR3 sequences, and around a fifth of these were observed just once. The top ten hold around two fifths of the sample.

The sample originates from a study of Graves' ophthalmopathy and Graves' hyperthyroidism listed by TCRdb under 2018. Regarding the study in general: Peripheral blood was collected before any treatment was given, at the time of initial diagnosis. To tell Graves' ophthalmopathy apart from Graves' hyperthyroidism, and to predict which patients would progress to ophthalmopathy, the study relied on TCR beta repertoire signatures. In total, around 130 blood samples were TCR-sequenced: approximately 42 ophthalmopathy, under 85 hyperthyroidism and approximately 17 hyperthyroidism-to-ophthalmopathy patients. To explore V-J signatures distinguishing ophthalmopathy from hyperthyroidism, a discovery set of roughly 98 patients (roughly 45 ophthalmopathy, over 55 stable hyperthyroidism) was enrolled. An independent validation cohort comprised 18 hyperthyroidism patients and 15 to 17 patients who later progressed from hyperthyroidism to ophthalmopathy. T-cell repertoires of thyroid tissue and blood were compared in 5 or 6 hyperthyroidism patients. After sampling, hyperthyroidism patients received methimazole starting at 30 mg daily, and ophthalmopathy patients received high-dose intravenous methylprednisolone. The roughly 91 discovery patients were randomly divided into training and test sets at a 7:3 ratio. Overall results and qualifications from the work: Sample size was not statistically predetermined, and group allocation was not concealed from the investigators. Most expanded thyroid clonotypes with frequency above 0.001 were also detected in blood, suggesting blood repertoires may reflect the thyroid immune response. In validation, the model predicted ophthalmopathy progression with 55% to 71% sensitivity and roughly 78% specificity; approximately 12 predicted patients were CT-confirmed with GO in a median of approximately 6.2 months. Ophthalmopathy was separated from stable hyperthyroidism by the 13-signature model with about 89% sensitivity and around 81% specificity in cross-validation and with 80%/75% in the test set.

Taken from cysteine to phenylalanine, the CDR3 has 17 residues. The CDR3 DNA has 51 bases and is translated from base 1. CDR1 LNHDA and CDR2 SQIVND were looked up in the germline V gene (reference sequence). Trimming takes 6 bases off V and 2 bases off J; junction bases not matched to a gene: 10. Patients with ophthalmopathy had moderately to severely active disease, with a Clinical Activity Score of 3 or more, a NOSPECS grade of 4 or more, and a disease duration of less than 3 months. Patients were excluded if they had other autoimmune diseases, uncontrolled infections, pregnancy or lactation. Diagnosis was based on clinical symptoms, serum thyroxine, TRAb, thyroid ultrasound and orbital computed tomography. Ficoll-Paque density gradient centrifugation was used to isolate PBMCs from about 10 ml of fresh peripheral blood. Trizol reagent was used to extract the total RNA, and its quality was then checked on an Agilent 2100 Bioanalyzer.

Specimen: peripheral blood. This TCR derives from a woman aged 45-60 years with Graves' ophthalmopathy. Donor details come from another sample of the same person, matched by shared clones. Recombination connected TRBV19 to TRBJ1-5, with 10 bases aligning to TRBD1. The CDR3 reads CASRATGGRGGNQPQHF. The base sequence is TGTGCCAGTAGGGCGACAGGGGGCAGAGGGGGCAATCAGCCCCAGCATTTT. Joined to the reference TRBV19 and TRBJ1-5 proteins, this CDR3 gives the full variable domain: DGGITQSPKYLFRKEGQNVTLSCEQNLNHDAMYWYRQDPGQGLRLIYYSQIVNDFQKGDIAEGYSVSREKKESFPLTVTSAQKNPTAFYLCASRATGGRGGNQPQHFGDGTRLSIL.